Below, one T cell receptor (beta chain) is given with its context. This entry belongs to a study of blood T cell repertoires in COVID-19. Whole-study context: Spain, Italy and the United States supplied samples that represented acute and convalescent COVID-19. T cells, B-cell-depleted T cells, or PBMCs provided the cDNA or gDNA that served as material.

In the source study's methods: Amplification from reference gene primers served as the basis for estimated nucleated cell counts. Clones were sequenced by immunoSEQ multiplex PCR, and TCRdb holds only the in-frame ones, with some missing. The DNA was the basis for D and trimming; V, J and clone size are from that table. The sample has 90,000 to 95,000 clones; 85% to 90% are singletons. The CDR3 sequence is 10 residues long. The germline V gene has CDR1 SSHAT and CDR2 FNYEAQ (reference sequence). V dropped 6 bases and J dropped 4 bases, with 4 bases sitting between them. This chain joins TRBV7-7 and TRBJ2-7, with D unresolved. This clonotype was obtained from a woman aged 70-85 years with acute or convalescent COVID-19. Sequences were obtained from peripheral blood. The CDR3 region is CASRQYEQYF. CDR3 in DNA: TGTGCCAGCAGACAGTACGAGCAGTACTTC.